The present TCR beta chain was sequenced within a study of blood T cell repertoires in COVID-19. TCRdb keeps only in-frame clones here, not all; method: immunoSEQ multiplex PCR. The sample lists around 43,000 clones; roughly nine tenths were seen once. V dropped 6 bases and J dropped 8; count of bases not matched to a gene: 9. Germline CDR1 is SGHRS and CDR2 is YFSETQ. The CDR3 runs to 14 residues. The sequence was collected from a man aged 50-59 years in a cohort sampled during active COVID-19. The chain uses TRBV5-1 and TRBJ2-2, with 8 bases that match TRBD2. The sequenced material came from peripheral blood. The CDR3 loop reads CASKVIREGGELFF. CDR3 nucleotides: TGCGCCAGCAAAGTGATCCGGGAGGGAGGGGAGCTGTTTTTT.